The 28 T cell receptor beta chains given below trace back to one sample, sequenced in a study of vaccination and CD4 T cells after COVID-19 (dated by TCRdb to between 2021 and 2022). The treatment or condition label for this specimen denotes: roughly 11-day PBMC culture with coronavirus spike peptide pools or control peptides (ViraFEST assay). CD4+ T cells from unexposed donors were collected before the COVID-19 pandemic (2011-2018). Their antigens remain unidentified. Library preparation employed PCR. Instrument on record: Illumina iSeq 100. DNA from cultured CD4+ T cells was subjected to TCR sequencing with the Oncomine TCR Beta short-read assay at the Johns Hopkins FTIC core. TCRdb reanalyzed the raw reads on its own, using fastp at Q25 for trimming and MiXCR for clone calling, and kept in-frame beta chains. Merged by CDR3 protein, the rows form single entries marked with the most common genes and DNA. This sample has over 7,500 distinct CDR3 sequences in its table, and about three fifths of those were observed once. Together, the top ten hold under 15% of the sample.

What was sequenced was CD4+ T cells from blood, cultured in vitro. The receptors stem from a human donor in good health.

The chain employs TRBV20-1 and TRBJ2-2, with 8 bases aligning to TRBD2. The germline CDR1 and CDR2 sequences are DFQATT and SNEGSKA (reference sequence). The J segment lost 7 bases and the V segment lost 1 base, leaving 11 bases of the junction unmatched. This CDR3 comprises 16 residues. Written as DNA, the CDR3 is TGCAGTGCTAGAGCCGGTAGCGGGACATGGGGCGGGGAGCTGTTTTTT. This sequence encodes CSARAGSGTWGGELFF.

This clonotype appeared a few times. V and J are TRBV6-1 and TRBJ1-6, with D possibly matching TRBD1 (6 bases). Trimming took 6 bases from V and 5 from J, leaving 14 bases between them. This CDR3 comprises 15 residues. CDR1 MNHNS and CDR2 SASEGT come from the germline V gene. The CDR3 is CASSTGPLNNSPLHF. The CDR3 coding sequence is TGTGCCAGCAGCACAGGGCCCTTAAATAATTCACCCCTCCACTTT.

The rearrangement uses TRBV7-8 and TRBJ2-1; D possibly corresponds to TRBD2 (6 bases). V was clipped by 6 bases and J by 1 base, with 13 bases between them. CDR3 length: 15 residues. CDR1 is SGHVS, CDR2 FQNEAQ, per germline. CDR3 in amino acids: CASSLIGGSYNEQFF. Here the CDR3 DNA reads TGTGCCAGCAGTCTAATCGGGGGTTCCTACAATGAGCAGTTCTTC.

This clonotype turned up a few times. The V gene is TRBV6-1, the J gene TRBJ1-1, with 7 bases matching TRBD1. J gave up 1 base and V 6 bases, and 5 bases lay outside the gene matches. CDR3 length equals 14 residues. In germline, CDR1 is MNHNS, CDR2 SASEGT. The CDR3 reads CASRLGGPNTEAFF. CDR3 nucleotide sequence: TGTGCCAGCAGATTAGGGGGCCCGAACACTGAAGCTTTCTTT.

This clonotype turned up a few times. This chain links TRBV20-1 with TRBJ1-2, with D maybe TRBD1 (5 bases). Germline V gene lookup returns CDR1 DFQATT and CDR2 SNEGSKA (reference sequence). V was pared by 6 bases and J by 5 bases, with 13 bases between. The CDR3 sequence is 12 residues long. In DNA form, the CDR3 reads TGCAGTGCGAGGCAGGGAGAGTATGGCTACACCTTC. Its translation: CSARQGEYGYTF.

The rearrangement uses TRBV6-5 and TRBJ1-1, with 8 bases matching TRBD1. The CDR3 length is 16 residues. After removal of 0 bases from V and 1 base from J, the junction contained 4 bases not matched to a gene. The germline V gene encodes CDR1 MNHEY and CDR2 SVGAGI. The CDR3 region is CASSYSSGTGNTEAFF. The CDR3 bases are TGTGCCAGCAGTTACTCCTCCGGGACAGGGAACACTGAAGCTTTCTTT.

With regard to this clonotype: A clone one base away is much larger, so this may be a read error. The genes are TRBV27 and TRBJ1-2, with 9 bases lining up with TRBD1. The length of the CDR3 is 17 residues. Losses at the gene ends were 6 bases for V and 6 bases for J; bases not matched to a gene: 17. Germline V gene data show CDR1 as MNHEY and CDR2 as SMNVEV (reference sequence). The CDR3: CASRSRDRVGRAHGYTF. In nucleotides, the CDR3 is TGTGCCAGCAGGAGCCGGGACAGGGTGGGTAGGGCCCATGGCTACACCTTC.

This sequence joins TRBV23-1 and TRBJ1-3; 9 nucleotides line up with TRBD1. TRBV23-1 is placed among ORFs of uncertain function. The CDR3 consists of 16 residues. The V gene end was trimmed by 3 bases and the J gene end by 5 bases; junction bases not matched to a gene: 8. The CDR3 reads CASSHPQGQGRNTIYF. CDR3 nucleotide sequence: TGCGCCAGCAGTCACCCGCAGGGACAGGGAAGAAACACCATATATTTT.

The CDR3 DNA reads TGTGCCAGCAAGGCAGGGCCTAGTCTGAACACTGAAGCTTTCTTT. This gives the protein CASKAGPSLNTEAFF. The chain couples TRBV2 to TRBJ1-1, with D maybe TRBD1 (5 bases). The germline CDR1 and CDR2 sequences are SNHLY and FYNNEI. V lost 7 bases, J lost 0 bases, and 15 bases lay in between. The CDR3 spans 15 residues.

The chain employs TRBV7-2 and TRBJ1-2; 7 nucleotides match TRBD1. Per germline, CDR1 SGHTA and CDR2 FQGNSA. J lost 4 bases, V lost 2 bases, and 7 bases had no gene match. The CDR3 loop spans 15 amino acids. CDR3 protein: CASSLYSRGFYGYTF. The DNA of the CDR3 is TGTGCCAGCAGCTTATATAGCAGGGGGTTCTATGGCTACACCTTC.

The chain joins TRBV6-2 or TRBV6-3 to TRBJ1-1; unclear D gene. The germline CDR1 and CDR2 sequences are MNHEY and SVGEGT. V was trimmed by 9 bases and J by 4 bases, leaving 18 bases between them. CDR3 length: 14 residues. The CDR3 DNA is TGTGCCAGTGTAGGGATCGGGGTGATCACTGAAGCTTTCTTT. This codes for CASVGIGVITEAFF.

This chain links TRBV5-4 with TRBJ1-1; 10 bases line up with TRBD1. The CDR3 runs to 16 residues. V lost 0 bases and J lost 0; bases outside the gene matches: 2. CDR1 and CDR2 from the germline V gene are SGHNT and YYREEE (reference sequence). CDR3 residues: CASSLGGQGMNTEAFF. The CDR3 nucleotides read TGTGCCAGCAGCTTGGGGGGACAGGGGATGAACACTGAAGCTTTCTTT. Using reference TRBV5-4 and TRBJ1-1 for the parts outside the CDR3, the full variable domain is ETGVTQSPTHLIKTRGQQVTLRCSSQSGHNTVSWYQQALGQGPQFIFQYYREEENGRGNFPPRFSGLQFPNYSSELNVNALELDDSALYLCASSLGGQGMNTEAFFGQGTRLTVV.

This rearrangement joins TRBV7-9 to TRBJ1-5; 8 bases are shared with TRBD1. V lost 2 bases to trimming and J lost 6 bases; unmatched junction nucleotides: 3. CDR1 SEHNR and CDR2 FQNEAQ come from the germline V gene (reference sequence). The CDR3 runs to 14 residues. DNA for the CDR3: TGTGCCAGCAGCTTACAGGGGGCAGGTCAGCCCCAGCATTTT. It encodes CASSLQGAGQPQHF. The variable domain in full, completed from reference TRBV7-9 and TRBJ1-5, reads DTGVSQNPRHKITKRGQNVTFRCDPISEHNRLYWYRQTLGQGPEFLTYFQNEAQLEKSRLLSDRFSAERPKGSFSTLEIQRTEQGDSAMYLCASSLQGAGQPQHFGDGTRLSIL.

The rearrangement joins TRBV25-1 to TRBJ1-2; tentative D call: TRBD1 (5 bases). Trimming cost V 0 bases and J 4 bases, with 12 bases left between them. The V gene's germline CDR1 is MGHDK and CDR2 SYGVNS. The CDR3 is 15 residues long. The CDR3 region has the DNA TGTGCCAGCAGTGAATATCAGGGAGGGGCCTATGGCTACACCTTC. Residues: CASSEYQGGAYGYTF.

CDR3 in DNA: TGTGCCAGCAGCTTAGAGGTCGGCCAGGGAGGTGAAAAACTGTTTTTT. This sequence encodes CASSLEVGQGGEKLFF. V usage is TRBV7-2 and J usage is TRBJ1-4; D is perhaps TRBD1 (5 bases). This CDR3 is built from 16 residues. Trimming shortened V by 1 base and J by 7 bases, and 16 bases separated the two germline ends. The V gene's germline CDR1 is SGHTA and CDR2 FQGNSA.

This clonotype was found a few times. The gene calls are TRBV7-7 and TRBJ2-2; 8 bases are a match to TRBD2. The ends lost 2 bases at V and 5 bases at J; junction bases unmatched: 7. The CDR3 is 16 residues long. Per germline, CDR1 SSHAT and CDR2 FNYEAQ (reference sequence). In DNA, the CDR3 is TGTGCCAGCAGCTTATTGGCGGCTAGCGGGACCGGGGAGCTGTTTTTT. Translating gives CASSLLAASGTGELFF. Full variable domain (remainder filled in from reference TRBV7-7 and TRBJ2-2): GAGVSQSPRYKVTKRGQDVTLRCDPISSHATLYWYQQALGQGPEFLTYFNYEAQPDKSGLPSDRFSAERPEGSISTLTIQRTEQRDSAMYRCASSLLAASGTGELFFGEGSRLTVL.

The V call is TRBV20-1, the J call TRBJ2-5; 7 positions match TRBD2. V gave up 0 bases and J gave up 3 bases; unmatched junction bases: 1. Per the germline V gene, CDR1 is DFQATT and CDR2 is SNEGSKA (reference sequence). The CDR3 consists of 13 residues. The CDR3 protein is CSAREGGKETQYF. For the CDR3, the DNA is TGCAGTGCTAGAGAGGGGGGGAAAGAGACCCAGTACTTC.

The chain uses TRBV5-6 and TRBJ1-2; D perhaps matches TRBD1 (6 bases). The CDR3 runs 15 residues. V was trimmed by 4 bases and J by 8 bases, leaving 21 bases between them. CDR1 SGHDT and CDR2 YYEEEE come from the germline V gene. The CDR3 sequence is CASSPEDSPREGYTF. The CDR3 coding sequence is TGTGCCAGCAGCCCCGAGGACAGTCCGAGAGAGGGCTACACCTTC.

This clonotype was seen more than once but under ten times. The chain has TRBV10-2 and TRBJ2-5; perhaps TRBD2 as D (5 bases). CDR1 WSHSY and CDR2 SAAADI come from the germline V gene. The CDR3 runs to 13 residues. V lost 7 bases and J lost 5, with 14 bases in between. The CDR3 coding sequence is TGCGCCAGCAATCCGGTGAGGGAGGAGACCCAGTACTTC. This translates into CASNPVREETQYF.

The DNA for the CDR3 is TGTGCCAGCAGCCCGGGACTCCGGGACACCGAGGGTTCCCAGTACTTC. Protein: CASSPGLRDTEGSQYF. The chain carries TRBV3-1 and TRBJ2-5; D is possibly TRBD1 or TRBD2 (6 bases each). The V gene's germline CDR1 is LGHDT and CDR2 YNNKEL (reference sequence). The CDR3 has 16 amino acids. Deletions cut 4 bases from V and 9 bases from J, with 24 bases between.

The chain joins TRBV7-2 to TRBJ2-2, with 7 bases aligning to TRBD1. CDR3 length equals 13 residues. The J segment lost 8 bases and the V segment lost 2 bases, leaving 2 bases of the junction unmatched. The germline V gene has CDR1 SGHTA and CDR2 FQGNSA. CDR3 residues: CASSLTDRGELFF. The CDR3 DNA reads TGTGCCAGCAGCTTAACGGACAGGGGGGAGCTGTTTTTT.

The chain is built from TRBV6-2 or TRBV6-3 and TRBJ2-1; 7 bases line up with TRBD2. Germline V lookup: CDR1 MNHEY, CDR2 SVGEGT. The CDR3 covers 11 residues. The trim removed 6 bases at V and 14 bases at J, leaving 7 bases unmatched. CDR3 sequence: CASRRDREEFF. DNA for the CDR3: TGTGCCAGCAGACGCGATCGGGAGGAGTTCTTC.

The gene calls are TRBV10-3 and TRBJ1-3; no definite D call. Trimming cost V 3 bases and J 0 bases, with 15 bases left between them. Germline assignment: CDR1 ENHRY and CDR2 SYGVKD. CDR3 length: 17 residues. CDR3 loop: CAISEIGSAASGNTIYF. In DNA, the CDR3 is TGTGCCATCAGTGAAATAGGCAGTGCGGCCTCTGGAAACACCATATATTTT.

This clonotype was counted a few times. The chain employs TRBV7-6 and TRBJ1-1, with D possibly matching TRBD1 (5 bases). In germline, CDR1 is SGHVS, CDR2 FNYEAQ. Trimming took 1 base from V and 4 from J, leaving 13 bases between them. The length of the CDR3 is 15 residues. As DNA, the CDR3 is TGTGCCAGCAGCTTAGGCGCGGCAGGGACCACTGAAGCTTTCTTT. The encoded protein is CASSLGAAGTTEAFF. The full variable domain, completed using reference TRBV7-6 and TRBJ1-1, is GAGVSQSPRYKVTKRGQDVALRCDPISGHVSLYWYRQALGQGPEFLTYFNYEAQQDKSGLPNDRFSAERPEGSISTLTIQRTEQRDSAMYRCASSLGAAGTTEAFFGQGTRLTVV.

This clonotype was detected a few times. The chain has TRBV27 and TRBJ2-3, with D unclear. This CDR3 has 13 residues. Trimming left V 7 bases short and J 2 bases short, with 10 bases between. Germline V gene lookup returns CDR1 MNHEY and CDR2 SMNVEV (reference sequence). The chain's CDR3 is CASKDLPTDTQYF. Here the CDR3 DNA reads TGTGCCAGCAAGGACCTACCCACAGATACGCAGTATTTT.

V usage is TRBV7-2 and J usage is TRBJ2-1; D is unclear. Trimming took 1 base from V and 8 from J, leaving 9 bases between them. Germline V gene lookup returns CDR1 SGHTA and CDR2 FQGNSA. There are 13 residues in the CDR3. The chain's CDR3 is CASSLEQPHEQFF. In nucleotides, the CDR3 is TGTGCCAGCAGCTTAGAACAGCCCCATGAGCAGTTCTTC.

The V call is TRBV28, the J call TRBJ1-2; TRBD1 agrees at 7 bases. Per the germline V gene, CDR1 is MDHEN and CDR2 is SYDVKM. The length of the CDR3 is 15 residues. The junction had 14 bases not matched to a gene; V was cut back by 6 bases and J by 7 bases. As DNA, the CDR3 is TGTGCCAGCAGACAAAGGGACTTACAGGGGCTTGGCTACACCTTC. Protein product: CASRQRDLQGLGYTF.

This clonotype was seen only once. The CDR3 loop reads CASSEGQVMDEQYF. CDR3 in DNA: TGCGCCAGCAGTGAGGGACAGGTTATGGACGAGCAGTACTTC. The gene calls are TRBV10-2 and TRBJ2-7; 7 bases map to TRBD1. Trimming took 2 bases from V and 5 from J; bases not matched to a gene: 6. The germline V gene encodes CDR1 WSHSY and CDR2 SAAADI. This CDR3 region has 14 residues.